This T cell receptor (beta chain) was sequenced during a study of blood T cell repertoires in COVID-19. Study as a whole: The analysed material was cDNA or gDNA that came from T cells, B-cell-depleted T cells, or PBMCs.

As handled by the study authors: Amplifying reference gene primers gave estimates of nucleated cell counts. The method was immunoSEQ multiplex PCR; TCRdb's version includes in-frame clones alone and lacks a portion of them. V and J calls and clone size are given by that table; D and trimming were obtained from the DNA. The sample lists some 150,000 clones, more than 75% seen once, with over 8.5% in the top ten. CDR1 is MGHDK, CDR2 SYGVNS, per germline. V lost 7 bases and J 4 bases, leaving 7 bases between the germline ends. This CDR3 comprises 11 residues. The sample consisted of peripheral blood. J is TRBJ1-2 and V is TRBV25-1, with no clear D. The source is a woman aged 45 to 65 with active or convalescent COVID-19. In nucleotides, the CDR3 is TGTGCCAGCACCGGAGGCTATGGCTACACCTTC. Translated, it gives CASTGGYGYTF.